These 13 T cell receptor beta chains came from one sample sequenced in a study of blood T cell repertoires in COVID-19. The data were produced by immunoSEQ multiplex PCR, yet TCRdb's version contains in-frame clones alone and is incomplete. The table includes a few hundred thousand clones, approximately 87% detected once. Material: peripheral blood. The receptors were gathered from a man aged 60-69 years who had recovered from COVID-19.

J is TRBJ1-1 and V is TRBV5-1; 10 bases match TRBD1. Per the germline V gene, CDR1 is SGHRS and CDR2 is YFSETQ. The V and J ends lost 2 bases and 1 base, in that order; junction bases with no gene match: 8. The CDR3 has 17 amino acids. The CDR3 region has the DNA TGCGCCAGCAGCTTAAACCCGGGACAGGGGTGGAACACTGAAGCTTTCTTT. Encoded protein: CASSLNPGQGWNTEAFF.

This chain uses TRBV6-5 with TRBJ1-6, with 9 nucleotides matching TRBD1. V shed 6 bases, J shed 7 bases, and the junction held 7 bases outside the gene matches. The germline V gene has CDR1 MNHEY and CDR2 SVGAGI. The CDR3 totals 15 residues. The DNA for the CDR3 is TGTGCCAGCAGACAGCCGGGACAGGGAAATTCACCCCTCCACTTT. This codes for CASRQPGQGNSPLHF.

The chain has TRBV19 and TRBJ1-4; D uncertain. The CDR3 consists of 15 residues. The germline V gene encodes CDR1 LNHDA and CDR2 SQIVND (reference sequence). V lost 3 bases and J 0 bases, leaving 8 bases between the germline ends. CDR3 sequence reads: CASSIRDATNEKLFF. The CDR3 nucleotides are TGTGCCAGTAGTATCCGGGATGCAACTAATGAAAAACTGTTTTTT.

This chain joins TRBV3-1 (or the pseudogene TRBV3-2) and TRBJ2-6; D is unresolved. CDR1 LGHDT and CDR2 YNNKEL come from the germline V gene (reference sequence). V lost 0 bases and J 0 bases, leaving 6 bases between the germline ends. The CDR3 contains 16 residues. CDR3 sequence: CASSQDSVSGANVLTF. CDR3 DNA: TGTGCCAGCAGCCAAGACAGTGTCTCTGGGGCCAACGTCCTGACTTTC.

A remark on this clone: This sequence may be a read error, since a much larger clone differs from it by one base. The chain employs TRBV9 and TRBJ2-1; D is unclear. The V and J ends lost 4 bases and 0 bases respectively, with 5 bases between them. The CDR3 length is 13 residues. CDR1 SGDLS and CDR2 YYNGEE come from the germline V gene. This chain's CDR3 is CASSPSSYNEQFF. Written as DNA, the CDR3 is TGTGCCAGCAGCCCTAGCTCCTACAATGAGCAGTTCTTC.

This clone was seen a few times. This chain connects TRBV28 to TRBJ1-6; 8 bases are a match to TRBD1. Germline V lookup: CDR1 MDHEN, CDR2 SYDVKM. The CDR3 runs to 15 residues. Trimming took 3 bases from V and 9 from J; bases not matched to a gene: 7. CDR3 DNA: TGTGCCAGCAGTTTCCGGGACAGGCCCTCTTCACCCCTCCACTTT. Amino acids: CASSFRDRPSSPLHF.

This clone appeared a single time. CDR3 sequence (DNA): TGTGCCAGCAAAAGGACAGGCGGGTATTACGAGCAGTACTTC. Its protein product is CASKRTGGYYEQYF. The rearrangement links TRBV6-5 to TRBJ2-7; 7 bases are a match to TRBD1. Trimming at V came to 7 bases and at J to 4 bases, leaving 10 bases not matched to a gene. Germline CDR1 and CDR2: MNHEY and SVGAGI. There are 14 residues in the CDR3.

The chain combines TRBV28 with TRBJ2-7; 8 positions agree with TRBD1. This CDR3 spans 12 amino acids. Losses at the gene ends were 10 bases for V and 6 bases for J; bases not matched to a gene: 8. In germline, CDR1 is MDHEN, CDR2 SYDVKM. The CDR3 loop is CAIGQGRREQYF. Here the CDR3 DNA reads TGTGCCATAGGACAGGGAAGGCGCGAGCAGTACTTC.

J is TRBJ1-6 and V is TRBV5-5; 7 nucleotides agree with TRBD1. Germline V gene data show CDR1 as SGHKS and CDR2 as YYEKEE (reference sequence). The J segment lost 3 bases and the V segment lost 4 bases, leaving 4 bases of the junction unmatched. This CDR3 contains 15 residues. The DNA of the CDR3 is TGTGCCAGCAGCGTTACAGGGGACTATAATTCACCCCTCCACTTT. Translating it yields CASSVTGDYNSPLHF.

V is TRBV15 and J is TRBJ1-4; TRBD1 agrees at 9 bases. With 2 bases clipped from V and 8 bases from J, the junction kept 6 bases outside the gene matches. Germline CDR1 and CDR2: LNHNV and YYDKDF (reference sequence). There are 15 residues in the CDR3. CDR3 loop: CATSRLGQGIEKLFF. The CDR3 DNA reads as TGTGCCACCAGCAGACTGGGACAGGGCATCGAAAAACTGTTTTTT.

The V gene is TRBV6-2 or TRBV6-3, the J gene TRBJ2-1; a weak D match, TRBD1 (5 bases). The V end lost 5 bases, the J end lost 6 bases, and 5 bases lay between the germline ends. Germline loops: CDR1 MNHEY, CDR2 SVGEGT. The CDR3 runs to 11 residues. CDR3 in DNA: TGTGCCAGCAGTAGGGGCAATGAGCAGTTCTTC. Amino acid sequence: CASSRGNEQFF.

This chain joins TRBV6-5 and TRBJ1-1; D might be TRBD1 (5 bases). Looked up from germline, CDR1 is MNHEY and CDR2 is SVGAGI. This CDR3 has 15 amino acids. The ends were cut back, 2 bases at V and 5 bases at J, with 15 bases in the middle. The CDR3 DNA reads TGTGCCAGCAGTTACGGGGCTCCCCCGGCGACTGAAGCTTTCTTT. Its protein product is CASSYGAPPATEAFF.

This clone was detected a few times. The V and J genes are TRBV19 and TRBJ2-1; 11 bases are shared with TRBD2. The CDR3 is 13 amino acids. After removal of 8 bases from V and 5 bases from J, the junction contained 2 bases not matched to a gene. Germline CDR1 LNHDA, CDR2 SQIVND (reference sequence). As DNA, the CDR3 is TGTGCCAGTGGGACTAGCGGAGACAATGAGCAGTTCTTC. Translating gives CASGTSGDNEQFF.